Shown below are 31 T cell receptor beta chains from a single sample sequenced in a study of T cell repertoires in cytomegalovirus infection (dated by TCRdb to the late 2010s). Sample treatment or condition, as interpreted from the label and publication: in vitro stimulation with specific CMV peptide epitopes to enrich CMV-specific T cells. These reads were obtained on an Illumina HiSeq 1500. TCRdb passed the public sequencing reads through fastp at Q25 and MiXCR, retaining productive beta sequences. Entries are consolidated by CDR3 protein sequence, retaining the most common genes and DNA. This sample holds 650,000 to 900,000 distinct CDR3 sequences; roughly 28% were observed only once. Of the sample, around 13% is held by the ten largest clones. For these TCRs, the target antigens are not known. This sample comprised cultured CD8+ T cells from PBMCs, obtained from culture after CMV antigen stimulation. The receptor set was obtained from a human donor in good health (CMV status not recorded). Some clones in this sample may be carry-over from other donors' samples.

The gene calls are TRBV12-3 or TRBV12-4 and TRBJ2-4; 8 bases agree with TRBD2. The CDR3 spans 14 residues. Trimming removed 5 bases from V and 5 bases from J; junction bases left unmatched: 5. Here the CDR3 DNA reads TGTGCCAGCAGTCCGAGCGGGGGAGAAAACATTCAGTACTTC. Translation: CASSPSGGENIQYF.

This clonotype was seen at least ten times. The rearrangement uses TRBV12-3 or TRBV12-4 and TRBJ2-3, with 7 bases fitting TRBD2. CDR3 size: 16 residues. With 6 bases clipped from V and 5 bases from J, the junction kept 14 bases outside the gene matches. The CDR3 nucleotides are TGTGCCAGCAGGAGACCCCCGGCGGGGGATGTAGATACGCAGTATTTT. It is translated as CASRRPPAGDVDTQYF.

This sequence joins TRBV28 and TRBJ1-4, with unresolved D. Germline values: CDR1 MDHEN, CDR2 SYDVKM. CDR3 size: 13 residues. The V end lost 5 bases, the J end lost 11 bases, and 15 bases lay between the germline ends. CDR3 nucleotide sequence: TGTGCCAGCAGTCCCCACCGCGCAGCTAAACTGTTTTTT. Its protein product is CASSPHRAAKLFF.

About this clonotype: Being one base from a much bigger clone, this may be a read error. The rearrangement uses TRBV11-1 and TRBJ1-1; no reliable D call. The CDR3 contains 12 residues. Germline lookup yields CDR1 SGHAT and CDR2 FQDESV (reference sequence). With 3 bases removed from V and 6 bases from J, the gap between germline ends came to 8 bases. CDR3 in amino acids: CASSFQAAEAFF. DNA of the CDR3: TGTGCCAGCAGCTTTCAGGCTGCTGAAGCTTTCTTT.

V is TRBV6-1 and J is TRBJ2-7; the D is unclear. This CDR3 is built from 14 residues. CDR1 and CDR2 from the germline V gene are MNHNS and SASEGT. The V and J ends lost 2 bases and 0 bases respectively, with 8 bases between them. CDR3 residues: CASSEQESSYEQYV. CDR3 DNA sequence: TGTGCCAGCAGTGAACAGGAGAGCTCCTACGAGCAGTACGTC.

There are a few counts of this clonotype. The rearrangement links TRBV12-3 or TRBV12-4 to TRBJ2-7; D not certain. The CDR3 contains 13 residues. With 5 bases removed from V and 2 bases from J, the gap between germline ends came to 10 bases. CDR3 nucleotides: TGTGCCAGCAGTCTCATTCCCACCTACGAGCAGTACTTC. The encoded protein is CASSLIPTYEQYF.

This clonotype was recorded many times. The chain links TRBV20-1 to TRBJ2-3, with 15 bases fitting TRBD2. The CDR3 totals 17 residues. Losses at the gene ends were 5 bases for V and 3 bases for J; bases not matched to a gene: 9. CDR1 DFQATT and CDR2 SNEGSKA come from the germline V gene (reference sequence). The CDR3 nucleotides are TGCAGTGCTTGGACTAGCGGGGGGGCCCTCTCGACAGATACGCAGTATTTT. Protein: CSAWTSGGALSTDTQYF.

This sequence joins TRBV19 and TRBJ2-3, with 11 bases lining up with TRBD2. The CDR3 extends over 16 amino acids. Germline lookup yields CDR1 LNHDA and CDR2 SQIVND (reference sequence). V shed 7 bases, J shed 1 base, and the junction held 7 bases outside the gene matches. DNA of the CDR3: TGTGCCAGTACCGAAGAACTAGCGGGGGGCACAGATACGCAGTATTTT. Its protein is CASTEELAGGTDTQYF.

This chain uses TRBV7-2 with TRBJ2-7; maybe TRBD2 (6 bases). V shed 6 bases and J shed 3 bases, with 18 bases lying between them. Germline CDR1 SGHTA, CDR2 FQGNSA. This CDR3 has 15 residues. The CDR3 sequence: CASSSVGGVLYEQYF. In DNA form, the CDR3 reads TGTGCCAGCAGTTCCGTGGGGGGTGTCCTCTACGAGCAGTACTTC.

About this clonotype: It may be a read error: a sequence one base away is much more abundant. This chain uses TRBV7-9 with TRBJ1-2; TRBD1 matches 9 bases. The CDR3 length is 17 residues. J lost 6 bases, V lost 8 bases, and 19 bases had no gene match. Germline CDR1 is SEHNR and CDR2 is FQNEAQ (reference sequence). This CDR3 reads CASGSENRGLWSHGYTF. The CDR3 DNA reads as TGTGCCAGCGGTTCCGAAAACAGGGGGCTATGGTCGCATGGCTACACCTTC.

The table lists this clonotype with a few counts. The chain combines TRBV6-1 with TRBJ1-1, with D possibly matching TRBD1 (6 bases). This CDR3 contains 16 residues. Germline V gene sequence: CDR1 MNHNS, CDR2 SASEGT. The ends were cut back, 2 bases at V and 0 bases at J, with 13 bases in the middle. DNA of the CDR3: TGTGCCAGCAGTGAATTTGGGGGGGCCCTGAACACTGAAGCTTTCTTT. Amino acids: CASSEFGGALNTEAFF.

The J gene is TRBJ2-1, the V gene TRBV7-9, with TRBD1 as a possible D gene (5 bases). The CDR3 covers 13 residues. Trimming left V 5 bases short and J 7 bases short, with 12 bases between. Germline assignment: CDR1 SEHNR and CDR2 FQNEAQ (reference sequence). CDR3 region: CASSLPRQNEQFF. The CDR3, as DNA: TGTGCCAGCAGCCTACCCCGACAGAATGAGCAGTTCTTC.

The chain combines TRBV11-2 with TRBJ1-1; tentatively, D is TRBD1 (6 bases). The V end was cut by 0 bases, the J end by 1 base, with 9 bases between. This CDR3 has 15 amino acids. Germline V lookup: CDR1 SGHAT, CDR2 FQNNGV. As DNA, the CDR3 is TGTGCCAGCAGCTTAGATGCGGGGGCGAACACTGAAGCTTTCTTT. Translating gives CASSLDAGANTEAFF.

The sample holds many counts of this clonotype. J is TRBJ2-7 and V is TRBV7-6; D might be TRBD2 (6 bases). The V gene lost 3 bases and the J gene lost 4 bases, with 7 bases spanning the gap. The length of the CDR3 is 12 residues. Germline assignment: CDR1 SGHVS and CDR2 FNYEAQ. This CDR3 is CASSFSGYEQYF. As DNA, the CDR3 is TGTGCCAGCAGCTTTAGCGGTTACGAGCAGTACTTC.

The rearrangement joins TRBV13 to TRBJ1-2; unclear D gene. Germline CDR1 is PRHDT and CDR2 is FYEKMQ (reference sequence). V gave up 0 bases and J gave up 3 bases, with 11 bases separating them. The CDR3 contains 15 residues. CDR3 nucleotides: TGTGCCAGCAGCTTAGGCCGCGGGGTGGACTATGGCTACACCTTC. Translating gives CASSLGRGVDYGYTF. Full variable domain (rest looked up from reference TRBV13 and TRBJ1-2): AAGVIQSPRHLIKEKRETATLKCYPIPRHDTVYWYQQGPGQDPQFLISFYEKMQSDKGSIPDRFSAQQFSDYHSELNMSSLELGDSALYFCASSLGRGVDYGYTFGSGTRLTVV.

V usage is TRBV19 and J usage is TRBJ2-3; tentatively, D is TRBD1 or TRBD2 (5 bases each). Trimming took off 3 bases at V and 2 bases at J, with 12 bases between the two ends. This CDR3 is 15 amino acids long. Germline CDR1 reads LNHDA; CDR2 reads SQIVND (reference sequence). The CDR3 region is CASSMRGRLTDTQYF. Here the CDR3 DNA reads TGTGCCAGTAGTATGAGGGGCCGTCTCACAGATACGCAGTATTTT.

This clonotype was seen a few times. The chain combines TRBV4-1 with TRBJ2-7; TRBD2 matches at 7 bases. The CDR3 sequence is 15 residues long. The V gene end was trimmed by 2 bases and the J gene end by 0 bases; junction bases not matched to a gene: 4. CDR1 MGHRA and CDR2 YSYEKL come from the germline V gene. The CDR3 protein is CASSQPAGISYEQYF. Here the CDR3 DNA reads TGCGCCAGCAGCCAACCAGCGGGGATCTCCTACGAGCAGTACTTC.

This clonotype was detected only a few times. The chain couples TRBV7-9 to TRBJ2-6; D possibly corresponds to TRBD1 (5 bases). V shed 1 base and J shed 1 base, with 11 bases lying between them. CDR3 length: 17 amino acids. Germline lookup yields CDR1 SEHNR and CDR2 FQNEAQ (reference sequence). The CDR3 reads CASSLETASSGANVLTF. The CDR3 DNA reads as TGTGCCAGCAGCTTAGAGACAGCGAGTTCTGGGGCCAACGTCCTGACTTTC.

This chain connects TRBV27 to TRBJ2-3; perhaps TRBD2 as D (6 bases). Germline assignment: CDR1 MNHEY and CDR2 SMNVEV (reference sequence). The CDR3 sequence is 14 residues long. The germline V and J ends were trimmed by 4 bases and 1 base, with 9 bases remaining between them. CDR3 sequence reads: CASSWASGTDTQYF. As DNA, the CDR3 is TGTGCCAGCAGTTGGGCTAGCGGCACAGATACGCAGTATTTT.

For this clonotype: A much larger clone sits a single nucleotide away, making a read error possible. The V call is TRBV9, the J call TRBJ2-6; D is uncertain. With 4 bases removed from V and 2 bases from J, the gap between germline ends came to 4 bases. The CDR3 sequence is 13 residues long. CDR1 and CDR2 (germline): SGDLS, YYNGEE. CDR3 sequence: CASSTPGANVLTF. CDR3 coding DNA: TGTGCCAGCAGCACCCCTGGGGCCAACGTCCTGACTTTC. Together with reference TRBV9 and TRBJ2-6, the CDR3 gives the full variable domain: DSGVTQTPKHLITATGQRVTLRCSPRSGDLSVYWYQQSLDQGLQFLIQYYNGEERAKGNILERFSAQQFPDLHSELNLSSLELGDSALYFCASSTPGANVLTFGAGSRLTVL.

The CDR3 is CASSSHRVTGELFF. DNA of the CDR3: TGTGCCAGCAGCTCGCACAGGGTCACCGGGGAGCTGTTTTTT. The chain recombines TRBV11-2 with TRBJ2-2; TRBD1 is a possible D gene (6 bases). Germline-derived CDR1 and CDR2 are SGHAT and FQNNGV. V was trimmed by 4 bases and J by 4 bases, leaving 10 bases between them. The CDR3 extends over 14 amino acids.

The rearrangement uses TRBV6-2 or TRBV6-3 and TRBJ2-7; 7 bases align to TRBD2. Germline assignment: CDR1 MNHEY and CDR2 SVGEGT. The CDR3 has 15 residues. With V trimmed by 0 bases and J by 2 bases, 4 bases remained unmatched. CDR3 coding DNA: TGTGCCAGCAGTTACTCAGGAGGGAGGGCCTACGAGCAGTACGTC. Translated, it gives CASSYSGGRAYEQYV.

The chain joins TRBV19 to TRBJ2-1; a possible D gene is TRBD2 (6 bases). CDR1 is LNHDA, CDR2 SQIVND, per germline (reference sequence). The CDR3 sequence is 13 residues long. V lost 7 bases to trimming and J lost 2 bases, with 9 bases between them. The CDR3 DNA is TGTGCCAGTAAGGCTAGCGCCTACAATGAGCAGTTCTTC. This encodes CASKASAYNEQFF.

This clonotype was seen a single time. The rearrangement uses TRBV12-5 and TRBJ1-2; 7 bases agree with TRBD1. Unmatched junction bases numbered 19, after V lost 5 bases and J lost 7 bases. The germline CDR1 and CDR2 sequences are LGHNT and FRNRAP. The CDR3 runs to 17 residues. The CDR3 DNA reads TGTGCTAGTGGTCCCTCGATACTGGGGGACAGTGGAGGTGGCTACACCTTC. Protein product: CASGPSILGDSGGGYTF. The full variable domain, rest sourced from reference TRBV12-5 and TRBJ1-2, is DARVTQTPRHKVTEMGQEVTMRCQPILGHNTVFWYRQTMMQGLELLAYFRNRAPLDDSGMPKDRFSAEMPDATLATLKIQPSEPRDSAVYFCASGPSILGDSGGGYTFGSGTRLTVV.

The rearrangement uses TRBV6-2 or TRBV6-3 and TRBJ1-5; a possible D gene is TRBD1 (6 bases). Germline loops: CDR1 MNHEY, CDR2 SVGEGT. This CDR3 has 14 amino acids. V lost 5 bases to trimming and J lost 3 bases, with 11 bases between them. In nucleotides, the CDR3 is TGTGCCAGCAGTCAAGACAGGTACAATCAGCCCCAGCATTTT. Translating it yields CASSQDRYNQPQHF.

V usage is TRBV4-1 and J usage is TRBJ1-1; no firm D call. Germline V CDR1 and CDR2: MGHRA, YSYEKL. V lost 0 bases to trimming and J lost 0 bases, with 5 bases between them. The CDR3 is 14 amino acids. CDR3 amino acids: CASSQDRLNTEAFF. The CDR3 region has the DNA TGCGCCAGCAGCCAAGATCGGTTGAACACTGAAGCTTTCTTT.

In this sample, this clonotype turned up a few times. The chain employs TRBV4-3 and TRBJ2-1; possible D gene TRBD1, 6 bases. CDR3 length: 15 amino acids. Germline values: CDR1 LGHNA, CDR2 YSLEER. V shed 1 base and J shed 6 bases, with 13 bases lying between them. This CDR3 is CASSQGRDTRNEQFF. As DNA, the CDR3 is TGCGCCAGCAGCCAAGGTCGGGACACTCGCAATGAGCAGTTCTTC.

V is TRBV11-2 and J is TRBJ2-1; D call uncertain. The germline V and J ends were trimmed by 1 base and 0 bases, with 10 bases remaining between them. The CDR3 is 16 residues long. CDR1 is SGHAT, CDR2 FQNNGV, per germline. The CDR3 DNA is TGTGCCAGCAGCTTAGTTGAGTCCAGCTCCTACAATGAGCAGTTCTTC. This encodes CASSLVESSSYNEQFF.

This CDR3 reads CASSFAGEAEAFF. CDR3 coding DNA: TGTGCCAGCAGCTTTGCAGGGGAGGCTGAAGCTTTCTTT. This rearrangement joins TRBV7-3 to TRBJ1-1; a weak D match, TRBD1 (6 bases). Germline CDR1 is SGHTA and CDR2 is FQGTGA. This CDR3 is built from 13 residues. Trimming removed 3 bases from V and 6 bases from J, with 11 bases in between.

This CDR3 is CASRSLGPNTEAFF. In nucleotides, the CDR3 is TGTGCCAGCAGGAGCCTCGGACCGAACACTGAAGCTTTCTTT. V gene TRBV6-6 combines with J gene TRBJ1-1; D is ambiguous. This CDR3 spans 14 amino acids. V lost 6 bases and J 1 base, leaving 12 bases between the germline ends. Germline V CDR1 and CDR2: MNHNY, SVGAGI (reference sequence).

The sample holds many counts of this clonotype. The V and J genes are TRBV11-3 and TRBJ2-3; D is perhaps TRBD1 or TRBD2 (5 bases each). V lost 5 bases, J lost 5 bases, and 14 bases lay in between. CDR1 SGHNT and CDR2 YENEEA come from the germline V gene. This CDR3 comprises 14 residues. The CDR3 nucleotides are TGTGCCAGCAGCGCCGGGACGGCGGGAGATACGCAGTATTTT. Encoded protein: CASSAGTAGDTQYF.